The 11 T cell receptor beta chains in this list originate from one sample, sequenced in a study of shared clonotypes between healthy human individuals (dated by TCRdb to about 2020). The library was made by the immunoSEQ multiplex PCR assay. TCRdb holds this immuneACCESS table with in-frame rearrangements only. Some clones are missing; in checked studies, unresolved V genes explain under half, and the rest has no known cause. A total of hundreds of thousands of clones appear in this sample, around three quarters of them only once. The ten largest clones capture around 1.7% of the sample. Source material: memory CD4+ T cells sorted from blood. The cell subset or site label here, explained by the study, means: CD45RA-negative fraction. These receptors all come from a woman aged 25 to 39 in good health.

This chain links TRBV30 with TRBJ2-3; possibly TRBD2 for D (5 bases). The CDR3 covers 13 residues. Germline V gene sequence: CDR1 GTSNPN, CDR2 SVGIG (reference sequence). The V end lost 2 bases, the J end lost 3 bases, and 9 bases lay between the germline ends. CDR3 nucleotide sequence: TGTGCCTGGAGTCCGGACTTGACAGATACGCAGTATTTT. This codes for CAWSPDLTDTQYF.

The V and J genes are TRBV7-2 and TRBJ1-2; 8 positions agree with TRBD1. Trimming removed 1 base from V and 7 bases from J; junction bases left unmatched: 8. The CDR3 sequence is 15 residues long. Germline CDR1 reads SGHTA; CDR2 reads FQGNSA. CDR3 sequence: CASSLGTGGFGGYTF. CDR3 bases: TGTGCCAGCAGCTTAGGAACAGGGGGGTTCGGTGGCTACACCTTC.

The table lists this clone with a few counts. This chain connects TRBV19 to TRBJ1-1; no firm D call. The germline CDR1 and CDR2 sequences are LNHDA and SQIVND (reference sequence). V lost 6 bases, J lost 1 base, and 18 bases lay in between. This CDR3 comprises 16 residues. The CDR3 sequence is CASRPAGGTSNTEAFF. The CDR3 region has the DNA TGTGCCAGTAGGCCGGCCGGAGGAACTTCGAACACTGAAGCTTTCTTT. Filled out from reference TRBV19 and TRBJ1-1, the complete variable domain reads DGGITQSPKYLFRKEGQNVTLSCEQNLNHDAMYWYRQDPGQGLRLIYYSQIVNDFQKGDIAEGYSVSREKKESFPLTVTSAQKNPTAFYLCASRPAGGTSNTEAFFGQGTRLTVV.

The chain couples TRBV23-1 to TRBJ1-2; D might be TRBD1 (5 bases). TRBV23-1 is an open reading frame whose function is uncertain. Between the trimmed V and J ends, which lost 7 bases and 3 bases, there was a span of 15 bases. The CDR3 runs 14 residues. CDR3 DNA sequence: TGCGCCAGCATGGAGGGACCCCTGGACTATGGCTACACCTTC. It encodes CASMEGPLDYGYTF.

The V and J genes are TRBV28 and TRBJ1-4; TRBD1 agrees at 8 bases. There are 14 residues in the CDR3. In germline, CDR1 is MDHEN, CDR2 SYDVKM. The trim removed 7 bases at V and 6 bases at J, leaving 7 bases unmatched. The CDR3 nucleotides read TGTGCCAGCAATCGACAGGGGTCGGATGAAAAACTGTTTTTT. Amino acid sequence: CASNRQGSDEKLFF.

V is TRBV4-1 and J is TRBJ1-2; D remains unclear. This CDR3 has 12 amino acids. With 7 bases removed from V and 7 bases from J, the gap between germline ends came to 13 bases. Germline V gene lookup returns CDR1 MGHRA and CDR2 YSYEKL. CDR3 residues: CASTGWGTGYTF. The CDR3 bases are TGCGCCAGCACCGGGTGGGGAACTGGCTACACCTTC.

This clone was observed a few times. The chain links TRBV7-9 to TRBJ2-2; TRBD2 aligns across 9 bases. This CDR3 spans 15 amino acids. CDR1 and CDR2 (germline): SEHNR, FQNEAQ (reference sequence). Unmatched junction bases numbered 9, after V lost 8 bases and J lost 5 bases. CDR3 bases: TGTGCCAGCTACGATCTAGCGGGATTTACCGGGGAGCTGTTTTTT. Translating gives CASYDLAGFTGELFF.

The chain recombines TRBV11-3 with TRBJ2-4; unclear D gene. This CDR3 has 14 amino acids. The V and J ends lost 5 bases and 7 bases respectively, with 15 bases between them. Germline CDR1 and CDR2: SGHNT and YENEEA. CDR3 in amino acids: CASSPPPDMNIQYF. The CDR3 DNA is TGTGCCAGCAGCCCTCCGCCCGATATGAACATTCAGTACTTC.

The CDR3 DNA sequence: TGTGCCAGCAGCGCCCTGGACAGGGACAATCAGCCCCAGCATTTT. It is translated as CASSALDRDNQPQHF. The rearrangement links TRBV28 to TRBJ1-5; 8 bases map to TRBD1. V lost 6 bases to trimming and J lost 3 bases; unmatched junction nucleotides: 7. This CDR3 spans 15 amino acids. Germline CDR1 reads MDHEN; CDR2 reads SYDVKM.

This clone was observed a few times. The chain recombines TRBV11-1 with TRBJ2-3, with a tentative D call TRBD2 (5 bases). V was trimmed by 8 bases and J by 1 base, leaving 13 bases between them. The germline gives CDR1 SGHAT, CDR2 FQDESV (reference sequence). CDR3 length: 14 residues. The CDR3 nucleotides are TGTGCCAGCCGACGGACGCGGGGCACAGATACGCAGTATTTT. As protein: CASRRTRGTDTQYF. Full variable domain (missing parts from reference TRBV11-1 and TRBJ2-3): EAEVAQSPRYKITEKSQAVAFWCDPISGHATLYWYRQILGQGPELLVQFQDESVVDDSQLPKDRFSAERLKGVDSTLKIQPAELGDSAMYLCASRRTRGTDTQYFGPGTRLTVL.

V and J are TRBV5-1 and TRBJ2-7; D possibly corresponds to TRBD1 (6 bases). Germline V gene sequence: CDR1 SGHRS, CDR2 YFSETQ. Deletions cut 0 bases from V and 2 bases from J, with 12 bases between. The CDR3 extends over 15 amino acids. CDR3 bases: TGCGCCAGCAGCTTGGTCGACAGGTCCCCCTACGAGCAGTACTTC. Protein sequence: CASSLVDRSPYEQYF. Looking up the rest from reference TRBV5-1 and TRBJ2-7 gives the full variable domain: KAGVTQTPRYLIKTRGQQVTLSCSPISGHRSVSWYQQTPGQGLQFLFEYFSETQRNKGNFPGRFSGRQFSNSRSEMNVSTLELGDSALYLCASSLVDRSPYEQYFGPGTRLTVT.